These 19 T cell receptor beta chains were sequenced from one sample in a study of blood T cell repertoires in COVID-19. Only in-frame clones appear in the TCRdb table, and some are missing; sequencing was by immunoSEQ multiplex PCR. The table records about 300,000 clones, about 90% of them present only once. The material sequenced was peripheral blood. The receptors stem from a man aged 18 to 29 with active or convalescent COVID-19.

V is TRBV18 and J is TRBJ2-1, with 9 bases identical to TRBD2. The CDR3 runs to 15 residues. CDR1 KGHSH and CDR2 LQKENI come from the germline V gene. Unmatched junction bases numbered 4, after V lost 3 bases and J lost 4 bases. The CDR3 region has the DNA TGTGCCAGCTCACCCAGCGGGAGGAGGTACAATGAGCAGTTCTTC. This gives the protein CASSPSGRRYNEQFF.

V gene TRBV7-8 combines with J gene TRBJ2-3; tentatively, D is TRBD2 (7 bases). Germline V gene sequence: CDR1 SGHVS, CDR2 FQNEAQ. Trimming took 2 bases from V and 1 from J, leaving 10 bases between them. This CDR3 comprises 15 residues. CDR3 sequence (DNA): TGTGCCAGCAGCTTAAGGGGGGGGCGCACAGATACGCAGTATTTT. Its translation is CASSLRGGRTDTQYF. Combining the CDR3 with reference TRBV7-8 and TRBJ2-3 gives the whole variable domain GAGVSQSPRYKVAKRGQDVALRCDPISGHVSLFWYQQALGQGPEFLTYFQNEAQLDKSGLPSDRFFAERPEGSVSTLKIQRTQQEDSAVYLCASSLRGGRTDTQYFGPGTRLTVL.

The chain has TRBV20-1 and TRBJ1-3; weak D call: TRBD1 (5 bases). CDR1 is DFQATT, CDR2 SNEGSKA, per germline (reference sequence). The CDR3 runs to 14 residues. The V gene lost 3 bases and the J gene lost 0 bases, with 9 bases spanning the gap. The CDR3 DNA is TGCAGTGCTAGTCGTCAGGGCTCTGGAAACACCATATATTTT. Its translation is CSASRQGSGNTIYF.

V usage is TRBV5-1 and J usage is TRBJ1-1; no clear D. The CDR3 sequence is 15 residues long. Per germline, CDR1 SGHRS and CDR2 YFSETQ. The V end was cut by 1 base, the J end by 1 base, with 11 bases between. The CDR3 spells CASSLWEQKNTEAFF. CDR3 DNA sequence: TGCGCCAGCAGCTTGTGGGAGCAAAAGAACACTGAAGCTTTCTTT.

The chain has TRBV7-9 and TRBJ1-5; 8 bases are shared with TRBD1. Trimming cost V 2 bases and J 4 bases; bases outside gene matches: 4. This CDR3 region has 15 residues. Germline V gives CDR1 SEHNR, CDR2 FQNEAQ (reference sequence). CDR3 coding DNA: TGTGCCAGCAGCTTACAGGGGGCGCGGAATCAGCCCCAGCATTTT. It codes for CASSLQGARNQPQHF. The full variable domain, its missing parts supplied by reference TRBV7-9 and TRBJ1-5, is DTGVSQNPRHKITKRGQNVTFRCDPISEHNRLYWYRQTLGQGPEFLTYFQNEAQLEKSRLLSDRFSAERPKGSFSTLEIQRTEQGDSAMYLCASSLQGARNQPQHFGDGTRLSIL.

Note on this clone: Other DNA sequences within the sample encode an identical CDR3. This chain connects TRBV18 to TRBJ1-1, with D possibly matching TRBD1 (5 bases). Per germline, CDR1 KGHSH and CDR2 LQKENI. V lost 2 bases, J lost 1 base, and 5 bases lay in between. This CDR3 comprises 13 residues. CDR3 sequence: CASSPGQNTEAFF. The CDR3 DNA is TGTGCCAGCTCACCAGGACAGAACACTGAAGCTTTCTTT.

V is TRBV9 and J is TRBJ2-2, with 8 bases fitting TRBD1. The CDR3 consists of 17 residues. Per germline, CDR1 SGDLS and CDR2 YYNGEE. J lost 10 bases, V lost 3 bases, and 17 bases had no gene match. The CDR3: CASSGRTGIRGDEELFF. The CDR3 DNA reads TGTGCCAGCAGCGGCAGGACAGGGATCCGTGGGGATGAGGAGCTGTTTTTT.

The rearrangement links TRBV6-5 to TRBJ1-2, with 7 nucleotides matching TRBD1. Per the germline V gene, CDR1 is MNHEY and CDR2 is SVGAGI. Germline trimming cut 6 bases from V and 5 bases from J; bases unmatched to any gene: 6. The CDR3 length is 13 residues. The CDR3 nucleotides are TGTGCCAGCAGCCTGGGACAGATATATGGCTACACCTTC. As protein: CASSLGQIYGYTF.

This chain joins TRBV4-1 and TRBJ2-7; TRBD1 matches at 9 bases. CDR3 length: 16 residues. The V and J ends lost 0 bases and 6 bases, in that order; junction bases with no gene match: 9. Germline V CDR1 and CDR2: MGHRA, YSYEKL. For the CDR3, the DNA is TGCGCCAGCAGCCAAGATCGGGGACAGGGTGTTTCCGAGCAGTACTTC. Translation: CASSQDRGQGVSEQYF.

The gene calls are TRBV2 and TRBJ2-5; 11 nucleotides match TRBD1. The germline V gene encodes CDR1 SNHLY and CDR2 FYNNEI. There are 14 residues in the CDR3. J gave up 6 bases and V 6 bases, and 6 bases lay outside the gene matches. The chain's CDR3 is CASREDRGRKTQYF. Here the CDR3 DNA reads TGTGCCAGCAGGGAGGACAGGGGGCGAAAGACCCAGTACTTC.

The CDR3 DNA reads as TGTGCCAGCAGTTATCCAGGGGAAGTGGCTTTCTTT. This encodes CASSYPGEVAFF. The rearrangement links TRBV28 to TRBJ1-1; the D gene is possibly TRBD1 (6 bases). The CDR3 covers 12 residues. The germline V gene has CDR1 MDHEN and CDR2 SYDVKM. V lost 4 bases and J lost 11, with 14 bases in between.

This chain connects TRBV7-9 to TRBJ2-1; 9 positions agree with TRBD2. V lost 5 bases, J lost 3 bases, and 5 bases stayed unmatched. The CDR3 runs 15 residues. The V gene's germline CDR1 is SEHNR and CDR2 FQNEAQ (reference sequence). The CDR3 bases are TGTGCCAGCAGCCCACGTAGCGGGAGCTACAATGAGCAGTTCTTC. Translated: CASSPRSGSYNEQFF.

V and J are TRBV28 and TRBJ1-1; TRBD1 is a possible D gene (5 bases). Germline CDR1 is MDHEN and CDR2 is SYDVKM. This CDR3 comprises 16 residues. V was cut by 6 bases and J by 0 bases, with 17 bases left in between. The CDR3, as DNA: TGTGCCAGCAGACCCTCTTTCCGGGGGATGAACACTGAAGCTTTCTTT. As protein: CASRPSFRGMNTEAFF. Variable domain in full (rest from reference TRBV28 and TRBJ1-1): DVKVTQSSRYLVKRTGEKVFLECVQDMDHENMFWYRQDPGLGLRLIYFSYDVKMKEKGDIPEGYSVSREKKERFSLILESASTNQTSMYLCASRPSFRGMNTEAFFGQGTRLTVV.

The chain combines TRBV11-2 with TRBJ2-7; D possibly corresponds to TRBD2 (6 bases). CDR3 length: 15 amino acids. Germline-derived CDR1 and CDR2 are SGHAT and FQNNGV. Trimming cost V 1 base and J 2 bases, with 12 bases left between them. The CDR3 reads CASSLGAGPTYEQYF. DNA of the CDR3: TGTGCCAGCAGCTTAGGAGCGGGTCCTACCTACGAGCAGTACTTC. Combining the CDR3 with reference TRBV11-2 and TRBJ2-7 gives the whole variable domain EAGVAQSPRYKIIEKRQSVAFWCNPISGHATLYWYQQILGQGPKLLIQFQNNGVVDDSQLPKDRFSAERLKGVDSTLKIQPAKLEDSAVYLCASSLGAGPTYEQYFGPGTRLTVT.

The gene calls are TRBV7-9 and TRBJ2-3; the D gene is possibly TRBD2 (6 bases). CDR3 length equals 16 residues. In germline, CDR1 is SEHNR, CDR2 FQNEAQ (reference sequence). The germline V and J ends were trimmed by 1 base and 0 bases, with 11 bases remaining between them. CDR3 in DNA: TGTGCCAGCAGCTTAGGTAAAGGACTAAGCACAGATACGCAGTATTTT. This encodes CASSLGKGLSTDTQYF.

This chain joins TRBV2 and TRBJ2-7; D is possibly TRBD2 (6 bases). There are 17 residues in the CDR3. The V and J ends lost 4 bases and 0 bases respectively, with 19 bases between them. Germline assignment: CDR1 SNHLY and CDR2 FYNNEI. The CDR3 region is CASSVHPGRDASYEQYF. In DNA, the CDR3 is TGTGCCAGCAGTGTCCACCCCGGGCGGGACGCCTCCTACGAGCAGTACTTC.

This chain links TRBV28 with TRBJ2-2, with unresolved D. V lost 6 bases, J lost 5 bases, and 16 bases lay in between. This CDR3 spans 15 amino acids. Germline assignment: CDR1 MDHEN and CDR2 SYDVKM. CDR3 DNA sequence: TGTGCCAGCAGCATGGAACTGATGAGGACCGGGGAGCTGTTTTTT. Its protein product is CASSMELMRTGELFF.

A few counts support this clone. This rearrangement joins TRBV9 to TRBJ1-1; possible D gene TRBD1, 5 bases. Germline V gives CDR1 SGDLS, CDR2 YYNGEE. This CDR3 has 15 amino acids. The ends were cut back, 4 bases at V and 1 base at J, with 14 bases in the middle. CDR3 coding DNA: TGTGCCAGCAGCCCGACGGCAGGGCGGAACACTGAAGCTTTCTTT. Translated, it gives CASSPTAGRNTEAFF.

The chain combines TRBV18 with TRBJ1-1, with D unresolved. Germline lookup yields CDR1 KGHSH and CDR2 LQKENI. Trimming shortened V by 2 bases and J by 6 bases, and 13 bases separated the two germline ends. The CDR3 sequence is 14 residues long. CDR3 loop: CASSPTALGAEAFF. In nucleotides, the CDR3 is TGTGCCAGCTCACCAACGGCGTTGGGAGCTGAAGCTTTCTTT.